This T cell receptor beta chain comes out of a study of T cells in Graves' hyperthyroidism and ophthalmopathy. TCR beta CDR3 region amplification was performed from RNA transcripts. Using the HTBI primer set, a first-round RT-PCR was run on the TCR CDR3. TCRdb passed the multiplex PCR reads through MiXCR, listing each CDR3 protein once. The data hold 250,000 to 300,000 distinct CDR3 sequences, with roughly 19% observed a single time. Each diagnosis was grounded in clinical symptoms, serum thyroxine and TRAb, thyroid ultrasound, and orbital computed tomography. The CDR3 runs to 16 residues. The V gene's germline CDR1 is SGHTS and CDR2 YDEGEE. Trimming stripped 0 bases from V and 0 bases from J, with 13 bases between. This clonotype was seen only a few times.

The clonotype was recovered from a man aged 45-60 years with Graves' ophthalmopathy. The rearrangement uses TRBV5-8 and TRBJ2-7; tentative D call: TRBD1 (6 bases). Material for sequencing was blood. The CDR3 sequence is CASSLAQGKASYEQYF. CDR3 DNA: TGTGCCAGCAGCTTGGCACAGGGTAAAGCCTCCTACGAGCAGTACTTC.